Listed here is a single T cell receptor (beta chain). In the study's own analysis: It was from reference gene primer amplification that nucleated cell counts were estimated. This table comes from immunoSEQ multiplex PCR, and its TCRdb copy is limited to in-frame clones, with some not included. Clone size and the V and J calls come from that table; the DNA yielded D and trimming. This sample yields about 150,000 clones, of which around 83% are seen a single time; 9.5% to 13% belongs to the top ten. This entry belongs to a study of blood T cell repertoires in COVID-19. About the study: The United States, Italy and Spain provided the acute and convalescent COVID-19 samples. The analysed material was cDNA or gDNA that came from T cells, B-cell-depleted T cells, or PBMCs.

Sequenced: peripheral blood. This receptor was taken from a woman aged 55-69 years with COVID-19, enrolled during active disease.

The CDR3: CASSVGQGSANYGYTF. CDR3 in DNA: TGTGCCAGCAGCGTCGGACAGGGAAGTGCTAACTATGGCTACACCTTC. V usage is TRBV3-1 (or the pseudogene TRBV3-2) and J usage is TRBJ1-2; 8 bases are a match to TRBD1. CDR3 length: 16 amino acids. Germline V CDR1 and CDR2: LGHDT, YNNKEL (reference sequence). Germline trimming cut 5 bases from V and 0 bases from J; bases unmatched to any gene: 8.